Following are 24 T cell receptor beta chains from one sample sequenced in a study of neurological immune-mediated disorders. Each CDR3 protein gets one entry after TCRdb re-called the 5' RACE reads with MiXCR. The table lists more than 13,000 distinct CDR3 sequences, 6% to 8% of them singletons. Sequencing used CD8+ T cells from blood. These receptors were obtained from a woman between 40 and 55 years old in good health.

This clonotype was counted many times. V is TRBV7-9 and J is TRBJ2-7, with a possible D match to TRBD2 (6 bases). This CDR3 comprises 14 residues. V lost 4 bases and J 6 bases, leaving 16 bases between the germline ends. Germline V lookup: CDR1 SEHNR, CDR2 FQNEAQ (reference sequence). The CDR3 nucleotides are TGTGCCAGCAGCTCGACTAGAGGCCCACCCGAGCAGTACTTC. Translated, it gives CASSSTRGPPEQYF.

This clonotype occurred many times. The chain links TRBV20-1 to TRBJ1-2, with no clear D. The CDR3 runs to 14 residues. Deletions cut 6 bases from V and 6 bases from J, with 20 bases between. The germline CDR1 and CDR2 sequences are DFQATT and SNEGSKA (reference sequence). The CDR3 loop reads CSAPNTGVRDGYTF. The CDR3 DNA is TGCAGTGCACCCAACACCGGGGTGAGGGATGGCTACACCTTC.

This clonotype was recorded at least ten times. This chain uses TRBV5-1 with TRBJ2-3; D is perhaps TRBD2 (5 bases). Trimming left V 4 bases short and J 6 bases short, with 15 bases between. Germline loops: CDR1 SGHRS, CDR2 YFSETQ. CDR3 size: 14 residues. In nucleotides, the CDR3 is TGCGCCAGCAGCCCACAGAGGGCGCATGATACGCAGTATTTT. Translating it yields CASSPQRAHDTQYF.

This clonotype was seen ten or more times. The chain uses TRBV7-8 and TRBJ2-7; D is possibly TRBD1 (6 bases). Germline CDR1 SGHVS, CDR2 FQNEAQ. CDR3 length equals 13 residues. V lost 4 bases and J 4 bases, leaving 11 bases between the germline ends. The DNA for the CDR3 is TGTGCCAGCAGCTCCCGGACAGTGTACGAGCAGTACTTC. It translates to CASSSRTVYEQYF.

This clonotype came up many times. The chain recombines TRBV12-3 or TRBV12-4 with TRBJ1-1; 10 bases line up with TRBD1. Trimming cost V 5 bases and J 2 bases; bases outside gene matches: 5. The CDR3 is 15 residues long. The CDR3 protein is CASSHGTGVNTEAFF. CDR3 DNA sequence: TGTGCCAGCAGTCATGGGACAGGGGTTAACACTGAAGCTTTCTTT.

This clonotype was detected many times. The rearrangement links TRBV12-3 or TRBV12-4 to TRBJ2-3; perhaps D is TRBD1 or TRBD2 (5 bases each). Deletions cut 3 bases from V and 2 bases from J, with 18 bases between. The CDR3 spans 17 residues. This CDR3 reads CASSFGTGTLNTDTQYF. The DNA of the CDR3 is TGTGCCAGCAGTTTCGGTACCGGGACCCTAAACACAGATACGCAGTATTTT.

This clonotype was detected many times. V and J are TRBV2 and TRBJ2-1; D may be TRBD1 or TRBD2 (5 bases each). Trimming removed 11 bases from V and 7 bases from J, with 18 bases in between. There are 13 residues in the CDR3. Germline loops: CDR1 SNHLY, CDR2 FYNNEI. Here the CDR3 DNA reads TGTGCCGGGACCACAGGTCCGGGTAATGAGCAGTTCTTC. Protein sequence: CAGTTGPGNEQFF.

This clonotype came up many times. This sequence joins TRBV7-9 and TRBJ1-1, with TRBD1 identical over 8 bases. J gave up 1 base and V 4 bases, and 2 bases lay outside the gene matches. This CDR3 has 14 residues. CDR1 is SEHNR and CDR2 is FQNEAQ in the germline V gene (reference sequence). Here the CDR3 DNA reads TGTGCCAGCAGCTCAGGACAGGGGAACACTGAAGCTTTCTTT. It translates to CASSSGQGNTEAFF.

This clonotype was observed at least ten times. The chain employs TRBV6-1 and TRBJ2-7, with D tentatively TRBD1 (6 bases). V dropped 6 bases and J dropped 2 bases, with 23 bases sitting between them. Germline V CDR1 and CDR2: MNHNS, SASEGT. CDR3 size: 17 residues. CDR3 loop: CASRSPKTGTTTYEQYF. DNA for the CDR3: TGTGCCAGCAGATCGCCAAAAACCGGGACAACCACCTACGAGCAGTACTTC.

This clonotype qualifies as medium-sized (0.01 to 0.1%). V is TRBV20-1 and J is TRBJ2-2; possible D gene TRBD2, 6 bases. V shed 2 bases and J shed 5 bases, with 9 bases lying between them. Germline V lookup: CDR1 DFQATT, CDR2 SNEGSKA (reference sequence). CDR3 length: 13 amino acids. The CDR3 reads CSARRLETGELFF. The CDR3 DNA follows: TGCAGTGCTAGAAGACTAGAAACCGGGGAGCTGTTTTTT.

This clonotype occurred many times. For the CDR3, the DNA is TGTGCCAGCAGTTTTCGAGGATTCTACGAGCAGTACTTC. This translates into CASSFRGFYEQYF. This chain joins TRBV12-3 or TRBV12-4 and TRBJ2-7; D gene ambiguous. V lost 3 bases, J lost 3 bases, and 9 bases lay in between. The CDR3 loop spans 13 amino acids.

This clonotype has ten or more counts. The chain uses TRBV4-1 and TRBJ1-5, with D unresolved. CDR1 MGHRA and CDR2 YSYEKL come from the germline V gene. V was cut by 1 base and J by 4 bases, with 5 bases left in between. The CDR3 has 13 amino acids. The CDR3 sequence: CASSQGANQPQHF. CDR3 DNA sequence: TGCGCCAGCAGCCAAGGGGCTAATCAGCCCCAGCATTTT.

This clonotype was detected ten times or more. This rearrangement joins TRBV7-2 to TRBJ1-5; D remains ambiguous. Germline CDR1 reads SGHTA; CDR2 reads FQGNSA. Trimming pared 0 bases from V and 7 bases from J, leaving 10 bases between. The length of the CDR3 is 14 residues. CDR3 DNA: TGTGCCAGCAGCTTAGCGCGGACTGACCAGCCCCAGCATTTT. Encoded protein: CASSLARTDQPQHF.

This clonotype was detected many times. The CDR3 loop reads CASRSDRVAGELFF. CDR3 nucleotides: TGTGCCAGCCGTAGCGACAGGGTGGCCGGGGAGCTGTTTTTT. This sequence joins TRBV12-3 or TRBV12-4 and TRBJ2-2, with 7 bases that match TRBD1. The CDR3 runs 14 residues. The ends lost 8 bases at V and 6 bases at J; junction bases unmatched: 9.

The chain links TRBV5-7 to TRBJ1-4; 9 bases line up with TRBD1. TRBV5-7 is treated as an ORF (open reading frame) with a function not yet certain. The CDR3 is made up of 16 amino acids. The junction had 8 bases not matched to a gene; V was cut back by 3 bases and J by 5 bases. CDR3 bases: TGTGCCAGCAGCTCCAGGACAGGGGAATCAAATGAAAAACTGTTTTTT. Residues: CASSSRTGESNEKLFF.

This clonotype has a count of ten or more. The genes are TRBV9 and TRBJ2-7, with D perhaps TRBD2 (5 bases). Germline assignment: CDR1 SGDLS and CDR2 YYNGEE. The CDR3 contains 13 residues. Trimming pared 3 bases from V and 7 bases from J, leaving 14 bases between. The CDR3 sequence is CASSAPPGREQYF. CDR3 sequence (DNA): TGTGCCAGCAGCGCTCCCCCTGGGAGAGAGCAGTACTTC.

The CDR3: CAISEGTSGIHSYNEQFF. CDR3 DNA sequence: TGTGCCATCAGTGAGGGGACTAGCGGGATACACTCCTACAATGAGCAGTTCTTC. The V call is TRBV10-3, the J call TRBJ2-1; 13 nucleotides align to TRBD2. With 2 bases clipped from V and 0 bases from J, the junction kept 4 bases outside the gene matches. Germline CDR1 and CDR2: ENHRY and SYGVKD. There are 18 residues in the CDR3.

This clonotype was recorded many times. The chain joins TRBV20-1 to TRBJ1-2; D gene uncertain. Germline V gene sequence: CDR1 DFQATT, CDR2 SNEGSKA (reference sequence). V lost 0 bases and J 4 bases, leaving 15 bases between the germline ends. The CDR3 spans 15 residues. CDR3 amino acids: CSARDEGTEFYGYTF. The CDR3 DNA is TGCAGTGCTAGAGATGAGGGCACCGAATTCTATGGCTACACCTTC.

Ten or more counts support this clonotype. The rearrangement joins TRBV12-3 or TRBV12-4 to TRBJ2-7; 12 nucleotides line up with TRBD2. The CDR3 extends over 16 amino acids. Losses at the gene ends were 5 bases for V and 6 bases for J; bases not matched to a gene: 11. Here the CDR3 DNA reads TGTGCCAGCAGTCCCCCTCCTAGCGGGAGGGATCTCGAGCAGTACTTC. The encoded protein is CASSPPPSGRDLEQYF.

This clonotype was counted many times. The chain has TRBV12-3 or TRBV12-4 and TRBJ1-1; TRBD1 might be the D (5 bases). V gave up 4 bases and J gave up 6 bases, with 12 bases separating them. There are 13 residues in the CDR3. Here the CDR3 reads CASSSSGGPEAFF. In DNA, the CDR3 is TGTGCCAGCAGTTCAAGCGGGGGACCTGAAGCTTTCTTT.

In its sample, this clonotype was seen many times. The genes are TRBV7-9 and TRBJ1-5; tentatively, D is TRBD1 (5 bases). This CDR3 region has 17 residues. Germline-derived CDR1 and CDR2 are SEHNR and FQNEAQ (reference sequence). The V end was cut by 5 bases, the J end by 7 bases, with 24 bases between. The CDR3 bases are TGTGCCAGCAGCCAAGGGCAATTGGGGCAATACAACCAGCCCCAGCATTTT. Its protein product is CASSQGQLGQYNQPQHF.

The sample holds many counts of this clonotype. The rearrangement joins TRBV2 to TRBJ2-3; TRBD1 or TRBD2 may be the D gene (5 bases each). V dropped 4 bases and J dropped 2 bases, with 19 bases sitting between them. Germline CDR1 and CDR2: SNHLY and FYNNEI. CDR3 size: 17 residues. The CDR3 loop is CASSGDGTRIYTDTQYF. The CDR3 DNA follows: TGTGCCAGCAGTGGGGACGGGACGAGGATCTACACAGATACGCAGTATTTT. Complete variable domain (other parts from reference TRBV2 and TRBJ2-3): EPEVTQTPSHQVTQMGQEVILRCVPISNHLYFYWYRQILGQKVEFLVSFYNNEISEKSEIFDDQFSVERPDGSNFTLKIRSTKLEDSAMYFCASSGDGTRIYTDTQYFGPGTRLTVL.

This clonotype showed up many times. The V and J genes are TRBV10-2 and TRBJ2-7, with 9 nucleotides matching TRBD2. V dropped 6 bases and J dropped 4; count of bases not matched to a gene: 4. The CDR3 runs to 13 residues. From germline, CDR1 is WSHSY and CDR2 SAAADI. The CDR3 nucleotides are TGCGCCAGCAGGGTAGCGGGAGAATACGAGCAGTACTTC. It is translated as CASRVAGEYEQYF.

This clonotype was observed at least ten times. The rearrangement links TRBV12-3 or TRBV12-4 to TRBJ1-2; D is perhaps TRBD1 (5 bases). V lost 3 bases and J 8 bases, leaving 7 bases between the germline ends. The CDR3 contains 11 residues. In DNA form, the CDR3 reads TGTGCCAGCAGTTTGGGGGTAGGCTACACCTTC. It translates to CASSLGVGYTF.